These T cell receptor beta chains were read from a single sample in a study of regulatory T cells in long-lasting Graves disease. TCRdb analysed the multiplex PCR reads with MiXCR anew, one entry per CDR3 protein. In the table there are about 310,000 distinct CDR3 sequences, 22% of which are singletons. Here the sequenced sample was peripheral blood mononuclear cells (PBMCs), taken when the disease was refractory, from a patient treated with antithyroid drugs. The receptors were sampled from a female donor with Graves disease. Both conserved end residues are part of each CDR3. The order of the fields is V gene, J gene, D gene, clone size, CDR3 DNA, CDR3 protein. The D gene is left open where the match is weak. Rows give clone size only sometimes, using once, few, many, or a class for an expanded clone.

>TRBV7-2|TRBJ2-2|.|many
TGTGCCAGCAGCTTAACGAAGTCCGGGGAGCTGTTTTTT
CASSLTKSGELFF
>TRBV30|TRBJ2-5|.|few
TGTGCCTGGGGTGAGAACCAAGAGACCCAGTACTTC
CAWGENQETQYF
>TRBV6-5|TRBJ2-7|.|many
TGTGCCAGCAGTTACTATCGTCCCGGGCGGAGCGCCTACGAGCAGTACTTC
CASSYYRPGRSAYEQYF
>TRBV30|TRBJ2-2|.|few
TGTGCCTGGAGTGTAGACAGTCAAATCGGGGAGCTGTTTTTT
CAWSVDSQIGELFF
>TRBV11-2|TRBJ2-5|TRBD2|few
TGTGCCAGCAGCCCTAGCGGGGGTCAAGAGACCCAGTACTTC
CASSPSGGQETQYF
>TRBV12-3/TRBV12-4|TRBJ2-7|.|many
TGTGCCAGCAGTCGGGTATTCCCCTACGAGCAGTACTTC
CASSRVFPYEQYF
>TRBV5-1|TRBJ2-7|TRBD2|.
TGCGCCAGCAGCGATAGCGGGAGCTCCTACGAGCAGTACTTC
CASSDSGSSYEQYF
>TRBV28|TRBJ2-7|TRBD2|many
TGTGCCAGCAGTGCACCGTTAGCGGGAGGGTACGAGCAGTACTTC
CASSAPLAGGYEQYF
>TRBV20-1|TRBJ1-5|.|.
TGCAGTGCGCTCCTAGGACAGATCAATCAGCCCCAGCATTTT
CSALLGQINQPQHF
>TRBV7-9|TRBJ2-7|.|.
TGTGCCAGCAGCTTGGTCGACAATTCCTACGAGCAGTACTTC
CASSLVDNSYEQYF
>TRBV7-2|TRBJ2-1|.|.
TGTGCCAGCAGCTTCGGGTCCAACAATGAGCAGTTCTTC
CASSFGSNNEQFF
>TRBV27|TRBJ2-7|.|few
TGTGCCAGCAGTGCGATTCCCCGGGCGCCCTACGAGCAGTACTTC
CASSAIPRAPYEQYF
>TRBV18|TRBJ2-6|TRBD2|few
TGTGCCAGCTCACCGGGAGGGGTCTCTGGGGCCAACGTCCTGACTTTC
CASSPGGVSGANVLTF
>TRBV6-1|TRBJ1-5|TRBD1|few
TGTGCCAGCCGCGACCGGACAGGGGCCAGGGGGCAGCCCCAGCATTTT
CASRDRTGARGQPQHF
>TRBV6-2/TRBV6-3|TRBJ1-5|.|.
TGTGCCAGCAGTGCTCTTGGGGGCTCCTACCCCTTCAATCAGCCCCAGCATTTT
CASSALGGSYPFNQPQHF
>TRBV7-8|TRBJ2-7|TRBD2|few
TGTGCCAGCAGCTCTAGACTAGCGGGAGGGGACTACGAGCAGTACTTC
CASSSRLAGGDYEQYF
>TRBV20-1|TRBJ1-6|.|few
TGCAGTGCTAGCAAGATGAGCTCCTATAATTCACCCCTCCACTTT
CSASKMSSYNSPLHF
>TRBV20-1|TRBJ2-7|TRBD2|many
TGCAGTGCTAGGACCGCTAGCGGGAGGTCCCGATCCTACGAGCAGTACTTC
CSARTASGRSRSYEQYF
>TRBV7-9|TRBJ1-2|.|many
TGTGCCAGCAGCCGTCCGGACCAGAACTATGGCTACACCTTC
CASSRPDQNYGYTF
>TRBV28|TRBJ1-1|.|many
TGTGCCAGCAGACGAGGGCGTTTCAAAGTCGGGACTGAAGCTTTCTTT
CASRRGRFKVGTEAFF
>TRBV30|TRBJ1-1|.|few
TGTGCCTATACCGTGGGACACTTAAACACTGAAGCTTTCTTT
CAYTVGHLNTEAFF
>TRBV6-5|TRBJ1-1|.|many
TGTGCCAGCAGTTTGGGGCAAAGCACTGAAGCTTTCTTT
CASSLGQSTEAFF